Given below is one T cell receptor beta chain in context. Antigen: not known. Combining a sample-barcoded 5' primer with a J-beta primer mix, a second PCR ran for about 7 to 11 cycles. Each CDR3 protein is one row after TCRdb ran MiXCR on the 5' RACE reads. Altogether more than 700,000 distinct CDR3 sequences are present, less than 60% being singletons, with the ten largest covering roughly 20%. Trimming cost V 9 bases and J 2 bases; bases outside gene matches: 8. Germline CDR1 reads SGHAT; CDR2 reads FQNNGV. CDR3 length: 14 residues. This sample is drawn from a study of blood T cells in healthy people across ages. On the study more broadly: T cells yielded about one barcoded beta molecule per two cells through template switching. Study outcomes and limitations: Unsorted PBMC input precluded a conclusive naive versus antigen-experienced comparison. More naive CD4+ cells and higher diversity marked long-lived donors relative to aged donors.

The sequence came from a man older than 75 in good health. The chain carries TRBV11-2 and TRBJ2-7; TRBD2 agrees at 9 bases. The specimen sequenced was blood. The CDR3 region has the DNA TGTGCCAGTTGTATGGCGGGAGGGACCTACGAGCAGTACTTC. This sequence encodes CASCMAGGTYEQYF.